Listed below are T cell receptor beta chains from one sample, sequenced in a study of blood T cell repertoires in COVID-19. TCRdb keeps only in-frame clones here, not all; method: immunoSEQ multiplex PCR. The table has 450,000 to 500,000 clones, over 75% seen once. Material: peripheral blood. The receptors shown here come from a human donor in a cohort sampled during active COVID-19. The CDR3 runs from the conserved cysteine through the conserved F or W. Fields, in order: CDR3 protein, CDR3 DNA, V gene, J gene, D gene, clone size. A D gene is named only where the DNA matches it firmly. Clone size appears in some rows only: once, few, many, or a class for an expanded clone.

CASSGGPTSGAYNEQFF	TGTGCCAGCAGTGGAGGGCCGACTAGCGGAGCTTACAATGAGCAGTTCTTC	TRBV25-1	TRBJ2-1	TRBD2	.
CASSPRQRETQYF	TGTGCCAGCAGCCCCCGACAACGGGAGACCCAGTACTTC	TRBV13	TRBJ2-5	.	.
CASSLVSGRAKNIQYF	TGTGCCAGCAGCTTAGTATCCGGGAGAGCCAAAAACATTCAGTACTTC	TRBV7-2	TRBJ2-4	.	.
CASSHAGGSENIQYF	TGTGCCAGCAGCCACGCAGGGGGGTCTGAAAACATTCAGTACTTC	TRBV3-1/TRBV3-2	TRBJ2-4	.	.
CASSQEWTGQSSGYTF	TGTGCCAGCAGCCAAGAGTGGACAGGGCAGTCGTCTGGCTACACCTTC	TRBV3-1/TRBV3-2	TRBJ1-2	TRBD1	few
CASSPRTESSSYNSPLHF	TGTGCCAGCAGTCCGCGGACAGAGAGTAGCTCCTATAATTCACCCCTCCACTTT	TRBV27	TRBJ1-6	.	few
CASSHPRSSYEQYF	TGTGCCAGCAGCCATCCTAGGAGCTCCTACGAGCAGTACTTC	TRBV3-1/TRBV3-2	TRBJ2-7	.	.
CASSFGGGQPQHF	TGTGCCAGTTCATTCGGAGGCGGTCAGCCCCAGCATTTT	TRBV19	TRBJ1-5	.	few
CASSRGQGNYGYTF	TGTGCCAGCAGCCGAGGACAGGGAAACTATGGCTACACCTTC	TRBV5-5	TRBJ1-2	TRBD1	.
CASSPIGDLGGYTF	TGTGCCAGCAGTCCGATAGGGGACTTGGGTGGCTACACCTTC	TRBV27	TRBJ1-2	.	.
CASSQIGGAGEQYF	TGTGCCAGCAGCCAAATAGGGGGGGCGGGCGAGCAGTACTTC	TRBV11-2	TRBJ2-7	.	.
CASSGTSPWGANVLTF	TGTGCCAGCAGCGGGACATCACCGTGGGGGGCCAACGTCCTGACTTTC	TRBV7-9	TRBJ2-6	.	.
CASSLIAAGGNEQFF	TGTGCCAGTAGTTTAATCGCGGCAGGAGGCAATGAGCAGTTCTTC	TRBV19	TRBJ2-1	.	.
CASSWGGREKLFF	TGTGCCAGCAGTTGGGGGGGTAGAGAAAAACTGTTTTTT	TRBV28	TRBJ1-4	.	.
CSASRDTEKLFF	TGCAGTGCTAGTAGGGACACTGAAAAACTGTTTTTT	TRBV20-1	TRBJ1-4	.	once
CATLQAASGRTDTQYF	TGTGCCACTCTACAAGCGGCTAGCGGGAGAACAGATACGCAGTATTTT	TRBV19	TRBJ2-3	TRBD2	.
CASSIGRPPRGYTF	TGTGCCAGTAGTATAGGGCGGCCTCCTCGTGGCTACACCTTC	TRBV19	TRBJ1-2	.	.
CASSQGQGSFVNTEAFF	TGTGCCAGCAGCCAGGGACAGGGATCCTTCGTGAACACTGAAGCTTTCTTT	TRBV11-2	TRBJ1-1	TRBD1	.
CATSASGGAYEQYF	TGTGCCACCAGTGCCTCAGGAGGGGCCTACGAGCAGTACTTC	TRBV24-1	TRBJ2-7	.	once
CASSPSAGAMNTEAFF	TGCGCCAGCAGCCCCTCGGCGGGGGCTATGAACACTGAAGCTTTCTTT	TRBV5-1	TRBJ1-1	.	.
CASLLRAANTGELFF	TGTGCCAGTTTGCTCAGGGCGGCGAACACCGGGGAGCTGTTTTTT	TRBV19	TRBJ2-2	.	.
CASSYIAESSYNEQFF	TGTGCCAGCAGCTATATAGCGGAGAGCTCCTACAATGAGCAGTTCTTC	TRBV5-5	TRBJ2-1	.	.